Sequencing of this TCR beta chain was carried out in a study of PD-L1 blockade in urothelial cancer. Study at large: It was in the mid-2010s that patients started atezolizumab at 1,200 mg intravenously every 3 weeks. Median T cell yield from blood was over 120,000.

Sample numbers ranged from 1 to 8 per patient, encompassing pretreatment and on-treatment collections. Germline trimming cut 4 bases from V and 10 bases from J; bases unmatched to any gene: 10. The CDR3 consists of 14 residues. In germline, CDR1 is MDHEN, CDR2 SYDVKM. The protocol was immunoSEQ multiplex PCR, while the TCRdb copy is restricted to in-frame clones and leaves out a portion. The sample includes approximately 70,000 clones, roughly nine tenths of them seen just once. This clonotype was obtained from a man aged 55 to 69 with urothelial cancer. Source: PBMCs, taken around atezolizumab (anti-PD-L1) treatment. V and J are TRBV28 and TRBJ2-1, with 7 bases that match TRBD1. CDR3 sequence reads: CASSSQGWVMEQFF. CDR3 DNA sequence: TGTGCCAGCAGTTCACAGGGGTGGGTGATGGAGCAGTTCTTC.